Listed below are T cell receptor beta chains from one sample, sequenced in a study of patients and donors after allogeneic stem cell transplantation. MiXCR, applied by TCRdb to the RT-PCR reads, yields one record per CDR3 protein. The data show approximately 200,000 distinct CDR3 sequences, around two fifths seen once. The sample consisted of blood, either unsorted or a sorted T cell fraction (not recorded which). These receptors originate from a human donor who was either an allogeneic HSCT recipient or a stem cell or donor lymphocyte infusion donor (not recorded which). It is not recorded whose cells these are; they may come from a transplant donor. The CDR3 runs from the conserved cysteine through the conserved F or W. A D gene is named only where the DNA matches it firmly. Only some rows state a clone size, as once, few, many or a class for expanded clones.

.	15	TRBV5-5	TRBJ1-4	.	TGTGCCAGCAGCCCCCGGGGGGTCACAAATGAAAAACTGTTTTTT	CASSPRGVTNEKLFF
few	17	TRBV5-1	TRBJ1-1	.	TGCGCCAGCAGCTTGGTAGATAAGGCGTCTCAGAACACTGAAGCTTTCTTT	CASSLVDKASQNTEAFF
.	16	TRBV5-1	TRBJ1-1	TRBD1	TGCGCCAGCAGCCCAACAGGGGACCCTATGAACACTGAAGCTTTCTTT	CASSPTGDPMNTEAFF
.	21	TRBV28	TRBJ1-4	.	TGTGCCAGCAGTTTAATGTTCGGACAGAGTATAACTTCTGCAACTAATGAAAAACTGTTTTTT	CASSLMFGQSITSATNEKLFF
few	14	TRBV5-1	TRBJ2-7	.	TGCGCCAGCAGCTTGTCCGGGAGCGTTTACGAGCAGTACTTC	CASSLSGSVYEQYF
few	14	TRBV9	TRBJ2-1	TRBD2	TGTGCCAGCAGCGTTAGCGGGGGGGACAATGAGCAGTTCTTC	CASSVSGGDNEQFF
few	11	TRBV2	TRBJ2-7	TRBD1	TGTGCCACGGGACAGACCTACGAGCAGTACTTC	CATGQTYEQYF
.	14	TRBV12-3/TRBV12-4	TRBJ2-7	TRBD1	TGTGCCAGCAGAGGACAGGGGAGCTCCTACGAGCAGTACTTC	CASRGQGSSYEQYF
.	16	TRBV29-1	TRBJ2-3	TRBD2	TGCAGCGTTGAACGTCCACTAGCGGGAGTCGGAGATACGCAGTATTTT	CSVERPLAGVGDTQYF
.	14	TRBV29-1	TRBJ1-1	TRBD1	TGCAGCGTACTTACCGGACAGGGCAGCACTGAAGCTTTCTTT	CSVLTGQGSTEAFF
.	15	TRBV12-3/TRBV12-4	TRBJ1-2	TRBD1	TGTGCCAGCATGCTAGACAGGGAGGAAAACTATGGCTACACCTTC	CASMLDREENYGYTF
few	14	TRBV29-1	TRBJ2-1	TRBD2	TGCAGCGTTGATTGGACTAGTGGGTCTAGCGAGCAGTTCTTC	CSVDWTSGSSEQFF